This is a list of T cell receptor beta chains from one sample in a study of Ad26.COV2.S vaccination and SARS-CoV-2 variants. This table comes from immunoSEQ multiplex PCR, and its TCRdb copy is limited to in-frame clones, with some not included. The sample has 400,000 to 450,000 clones; about nine tenths are singletons. The sample here was peripheral blood, taken in a trial of Ad26.COV2.S vaccine versus placebo. The receptors come from a person aged 18-65 years who received the Ad26.COV2.S COVID-19 vaccine or a placebo. Each CDR3 is given with its conserved first and last residue. Each record gives: D gene, V gene, J gene, CDR3 protein, CDR3 DNA. D genes are given only for firm matches.

D gene: NA
V gene: TRBV7-9
J gene: TRBJ2-1
CDR3 protein: CASSFPINEQFF
CDR3 DNA: TGTGCCAGCAGCTTCCCTATAAATGAGCAGTTCTTC

D gene: TRBD2
V gene: TRBV25-1
J gene: TRBJ2-1
CDR3 protein: CASSEAGGWIF
CDR3 DNA: TGTGCCAGCAGTGAAGCGGGGGGGTGGATCTTC

D gene: NA
V gene: TRBV27
J gene: TRBJ2-7
CDR3 protein: CASSFTGSEQYF
CDR3 DNA: TGTGCCAGCAGTTTTACAGGGTCCGAGCAGTACTTC

D gene: NA
V gene: TRBV2
J gene: TRBJ1-1
CDR3 protein: CASKLDGQSEAFF
CDR3 DNA: TGTGCCAGCAAGCTGGATGGACAGTCTGAAGCTTTCTTT

D gene: TRBD2
V gene: TRBV7-2
J gene: TRBJ2-7
CDR3 protein: CASSLGPWAGGYEQYF
CDR3 DNA: TGTGCCAGCAGCTTAGGGCCTTGGGCGGGAGGATACGAGCAGTACTTC

D gene: NA
V gene: TRBV12-3/TRBV12-4
J gene: TRBJ1-4
CDR3 protein: CASSESPELFF
CDR3 DNA: TGTGCCAGCAGCGAATCACCGGAACTGTTTTTT

D gene: TRBD1
V gene: TRBV3-1/TRBV3-2
J gene: TRBJ1-1
CDR3 protein: CASSRGQGMGTEAFF
CDR3 DNA: TGTGCCAGCAGCCGGGGACAGGGGATGGGCACTGAAGCTTTCTTT

D gene: NA
V gene: TRBV11-2
J gene: TRBJ2-7
CDR3 protein: CASSATGTAYEQYF
CDR3 DNA: TGTGCCAGCAGCGCAACCGGGACCGCCTACGAGCAGTACTTC

D gene: TRBD2
V gene: TRBV11-2
J gene: TRBJ2-1
CDR3 protein: CASSTRTSGTLNEQFF
CDR3 DNA: TGTGCCAGCAGCACACGGACTAGCGGGACCCTCAATGAGCAGTTCTTC

D gene: NA
V gene: TRBV30
J gene: TRBJ1-3
CDR3 protein: CAWHFRGAGNTIYF
CDR3 DNA: TGTGCCTGGCATTTCAGGGGAGCTGGAAACACCATATATTTT

D gene: NA
V gene: TRBV28
J gene: TRBJ2-1
CDR3 protein: CASRSHTGTPLGNEQFF
CDR3 DNA: TGTGCCAGCAGATCTCACACCGGGACACCCCTGGGGAATGAGCAGTTCTTC

D gene: NA
V gene: TRBV2
J gene: TRBJ2-1
CDR3 protein: CASKLANEQFF
CDR3 DNA: TGTGCCAGCAAGTTAGCGAATGAGCAGTTCTTC

D gene: NA
V gene: TRBV6-5
J gene: TRBJ2-3
CDR3 protein: CASSSRTSTDTQYF
CDR3 DNA: TGTGCCAGCAGTAGCAGAACTAGCACAGATACGCAGTATTTT

D gene: NA
V gene: TRBV12-3/TRBV12-4
J gene: TRBJ2-3
CDR3 protein: CASSPTGTDTQYF
CDR3 DNA: TGTGCCAGCAGTCCTACAGGGACAGATACGCAGTATTTT

D gene: NA
V gene: TRBV29-1
J gene: TRBJ1-2
CDR3 protein: CSVLKLDPPVGYGYTF
CDR3 DNA: TGCAGCGTCCTCAAACTCGATCCCCCTGTGGGCTATGGCTACACCTTC

D gene: NA
V gene: TRBV3-1/TRBV3-2
J gene: TRBJ1-3
CDR3 protein: CASSQGSGNTIYF
CDR3 DNA: TGTGCCAGCAGCCAAGGCTCTGGAAACACCATATATTTT